This T cell receptor (beta chain) was retrieved from a study of long-term antiretroviral therapy in people with HIV. The libraries were made with immunoSEQ v3.0 at survey level. The assay was immunoSEQ multiplex PCR, and TCRdb's table has in-frame clones only and misses some. The profile covers 9,000 to 15,000 clones, with 60% to 75% appearing a single time and roughly 14% taken by the ten largest. The CDR3 extends over 15 amino acids. Losses at the gene ends were 3 bases for V and 6 bases for J; bases not matched to a gene: 7. Looked up from germline, CDR1 is LNHDA and CDR2 is SQIVND (reference sequence).

The input for sequencing was unsorted PBMCs, taken roughly 3 years before starting antiretroviral therapy. The V call is TRBV19, the J call TRBJ2-1; 8 nucleotides agree with TRBD1. This receptor was obtained from a middle-aged man with HIV. The CDR3 spells CASSMLRTGSNEQFF. The CDR3 region has the DNA TGTGCCAGTAGTATGCTAAGGACAGGGAGCAATGAGCAGTTCTTC.